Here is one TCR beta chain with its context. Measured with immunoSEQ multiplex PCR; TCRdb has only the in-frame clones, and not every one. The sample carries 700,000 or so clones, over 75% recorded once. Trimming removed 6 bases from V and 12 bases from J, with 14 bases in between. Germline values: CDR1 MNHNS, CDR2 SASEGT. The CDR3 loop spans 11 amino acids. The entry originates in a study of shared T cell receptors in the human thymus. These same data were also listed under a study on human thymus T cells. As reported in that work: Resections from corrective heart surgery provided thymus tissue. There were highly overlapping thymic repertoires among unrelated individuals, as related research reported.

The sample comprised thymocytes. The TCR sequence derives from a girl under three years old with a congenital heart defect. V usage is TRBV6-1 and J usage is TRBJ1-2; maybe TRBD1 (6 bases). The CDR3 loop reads CASRAQGKDTF. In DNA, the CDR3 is TGTGCCAGCAGGGCACAGGGTAAAGACACCTTC.